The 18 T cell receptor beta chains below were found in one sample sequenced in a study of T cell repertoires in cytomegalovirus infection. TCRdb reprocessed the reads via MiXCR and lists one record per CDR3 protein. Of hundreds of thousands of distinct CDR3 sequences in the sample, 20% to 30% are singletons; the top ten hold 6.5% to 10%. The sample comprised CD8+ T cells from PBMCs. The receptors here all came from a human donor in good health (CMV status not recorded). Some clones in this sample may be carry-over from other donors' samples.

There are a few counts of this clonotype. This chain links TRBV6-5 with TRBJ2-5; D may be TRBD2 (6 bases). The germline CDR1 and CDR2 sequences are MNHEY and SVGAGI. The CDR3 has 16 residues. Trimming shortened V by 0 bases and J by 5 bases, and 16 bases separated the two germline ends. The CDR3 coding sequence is TGTGCCAGCAGTTACTCTACTAGTGGCGGGATGGAGACCCAGTACTTC. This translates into CASSYSTSGGMETQYF.

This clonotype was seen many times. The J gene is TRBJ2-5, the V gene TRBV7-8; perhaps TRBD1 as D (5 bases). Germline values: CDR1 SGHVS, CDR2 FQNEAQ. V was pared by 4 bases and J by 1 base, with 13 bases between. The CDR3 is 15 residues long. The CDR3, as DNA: TGTGCCAGCAGCTCGGACACCGTAATCCAAGAGACCCAGTACTTC. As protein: CASSSDTVIQETQYF.

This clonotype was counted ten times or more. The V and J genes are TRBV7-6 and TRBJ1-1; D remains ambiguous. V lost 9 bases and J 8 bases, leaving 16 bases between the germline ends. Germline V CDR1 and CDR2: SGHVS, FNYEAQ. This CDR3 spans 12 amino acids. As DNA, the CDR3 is TGTGCCAGTAGAGGACGGGCAGGAGAAGCTTTCTTT. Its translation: CASRGRAGEAFF.

CDR3 nucleotide sequence: TGTGCCAGCAGCCAAGATAAGGGATACGCCAATGAGCAGTTCTTC. This translates into CASSQDKGYANEQFF. The chain carries TRBV3-1 and TRBJ2-1, with unresolved D. Looked up from germline, CDR1 is LGHDT and CDR2 is YNNKEL (reference sequence). V was trimmed by 0 bases and J by 6 bases, leaving 12 bases between them. The CDR3 spans 15 residues.

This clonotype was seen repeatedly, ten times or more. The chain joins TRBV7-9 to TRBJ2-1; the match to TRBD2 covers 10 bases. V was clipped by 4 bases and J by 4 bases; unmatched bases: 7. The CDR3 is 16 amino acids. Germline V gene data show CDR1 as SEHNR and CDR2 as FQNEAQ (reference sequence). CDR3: CASSSLAGAEYNEQFF. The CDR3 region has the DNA TGTGCCAGCAGCTCTCTAGCGGGGGCCGAATACAATGAGCAGTTCTTC.

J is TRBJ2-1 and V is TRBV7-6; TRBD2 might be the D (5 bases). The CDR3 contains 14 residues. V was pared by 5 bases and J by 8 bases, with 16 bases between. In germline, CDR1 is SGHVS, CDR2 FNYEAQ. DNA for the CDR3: TGTGCCAGCAGCCTACCGGTGGGAGTCGATGAGCAGTTCTTC. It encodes CASSLPVGVDEQFF.

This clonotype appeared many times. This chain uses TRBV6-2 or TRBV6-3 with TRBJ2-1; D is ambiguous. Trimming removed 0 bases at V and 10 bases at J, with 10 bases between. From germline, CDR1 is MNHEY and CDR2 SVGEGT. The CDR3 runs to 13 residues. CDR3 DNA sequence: TGTGCCAGCAGTTACTCAAAGGACGGAGAGCAGTTCTTC. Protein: CASSYSKDGEQFF.

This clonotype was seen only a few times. In DNA, the CDR3 is TGTGCCAGCAGTTTATCAACAGGCTCCTATGGCTACACCTTC. This codes for CASSLSTGSYGYTF. The V gene is TRBV27, the J gene TRBJ1-2; perhaps TRBD1 as D (5 bases). This CDR3 has 14 residues. CDR1 and CDR2 from the germline V gene are MNHEY and SMNVEV (reference sequence). Trimming cost V 0 bases and J 4 bases, with 9 bases left between them.

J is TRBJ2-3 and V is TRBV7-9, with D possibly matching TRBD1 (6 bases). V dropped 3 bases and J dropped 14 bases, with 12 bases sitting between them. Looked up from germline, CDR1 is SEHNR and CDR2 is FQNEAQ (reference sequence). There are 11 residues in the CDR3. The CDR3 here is CASSFRTVTYF. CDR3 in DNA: TGTGCCAGCAGCTTTAGGACAGTCACGTATTTT.

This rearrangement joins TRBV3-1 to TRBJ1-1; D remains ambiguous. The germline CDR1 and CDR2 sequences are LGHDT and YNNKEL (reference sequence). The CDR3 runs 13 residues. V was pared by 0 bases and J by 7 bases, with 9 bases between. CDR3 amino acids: CASSQDHHSEAFF. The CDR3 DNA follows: TGTGCCAGCAGCCAAGATCATCATAGTGAAGCTTTCTTT. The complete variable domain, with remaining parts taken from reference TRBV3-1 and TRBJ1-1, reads DTAVSQTPKYLVTQMGNDKSIKCEQNLGHDTMYWYKQDSKKFLKIMFSYNNKELIINETVPNRFSPKSPDKAHLNLHINSLELGDSAVYFCASSQDHHSEAFFGQGTRLTVV.

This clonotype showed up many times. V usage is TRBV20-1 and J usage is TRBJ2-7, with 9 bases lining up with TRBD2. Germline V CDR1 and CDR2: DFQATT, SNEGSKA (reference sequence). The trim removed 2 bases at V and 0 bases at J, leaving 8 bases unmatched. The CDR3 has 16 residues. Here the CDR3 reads CSARPLAGESSYEQYF. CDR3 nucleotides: TGCAGTGCTAGACCCTTAGCGGGGGAGAGCTCCTACGAGCAGTACTTC.

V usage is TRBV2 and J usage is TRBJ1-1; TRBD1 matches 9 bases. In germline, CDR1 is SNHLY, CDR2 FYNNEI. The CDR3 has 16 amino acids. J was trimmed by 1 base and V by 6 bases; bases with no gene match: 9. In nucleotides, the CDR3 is TGTGCCAGCAGGGGACAGGGCCGAGATCGGAACACTGAAGCTTTCTTT. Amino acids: CASRGQGRDRNTEAFF.

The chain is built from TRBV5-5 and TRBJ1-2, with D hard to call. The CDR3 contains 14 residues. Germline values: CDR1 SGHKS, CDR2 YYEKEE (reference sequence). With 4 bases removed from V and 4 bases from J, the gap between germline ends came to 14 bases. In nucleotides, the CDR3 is TGTGCCAGCAGCGCCGACGGTGAACTCTATGGCTACACCTTC. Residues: CASSADGELYGYTF.

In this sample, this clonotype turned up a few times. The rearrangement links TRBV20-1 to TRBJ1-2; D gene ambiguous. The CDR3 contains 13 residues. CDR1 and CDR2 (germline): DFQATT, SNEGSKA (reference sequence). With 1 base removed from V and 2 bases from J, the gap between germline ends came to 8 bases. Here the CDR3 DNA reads TGCAGTGCTAGAGGAGCAGACAACTATGGCTACACCTTC. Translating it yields CSARGADNYGYTF.

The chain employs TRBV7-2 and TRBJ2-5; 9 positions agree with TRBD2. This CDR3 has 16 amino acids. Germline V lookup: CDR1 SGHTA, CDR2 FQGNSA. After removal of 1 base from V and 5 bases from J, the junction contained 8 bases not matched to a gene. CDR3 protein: CASSLVWRGGEETQYF. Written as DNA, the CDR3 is TGTGCCAGCAGCTTAGTATGGCGGGGGGGCGAGGAGACCCAGTACTTC. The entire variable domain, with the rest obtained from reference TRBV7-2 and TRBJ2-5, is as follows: GAGVSQSPSNKVTEKGKDVELRCDPISGHTALYWYRQSLGQGLEFLIYFQGNSAPDKSGLPSDRFSAERTGGSVSTLTIQRTQQEDSAVYLCASSLVWRGGEETQYFGPGTRLLVL.

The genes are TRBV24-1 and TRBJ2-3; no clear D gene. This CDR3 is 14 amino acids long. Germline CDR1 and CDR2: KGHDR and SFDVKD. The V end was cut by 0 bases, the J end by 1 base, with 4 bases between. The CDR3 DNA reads TGTGCCACCAGTGATTTGGATCGCACAGATACGCAGTATTTT. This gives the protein CATSDLDRTDTQYF.

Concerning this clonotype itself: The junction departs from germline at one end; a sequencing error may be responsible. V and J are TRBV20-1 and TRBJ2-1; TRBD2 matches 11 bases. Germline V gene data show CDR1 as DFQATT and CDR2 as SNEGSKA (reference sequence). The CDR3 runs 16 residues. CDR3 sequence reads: CSARDLSAGLAGGILF. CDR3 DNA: TGCAGTGCTAGAGATCTAAGCGCGGGGCTAGCGGGGGGTATCCTCTTC.

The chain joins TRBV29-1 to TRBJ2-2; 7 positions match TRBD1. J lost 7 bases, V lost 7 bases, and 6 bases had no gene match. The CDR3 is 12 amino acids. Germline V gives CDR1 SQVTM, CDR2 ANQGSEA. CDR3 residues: CSGLTGSGELFF. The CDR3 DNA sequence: TGCAGCGGCTTGACAGGGAGCGGGGAGCTGTTTTTT.